The entry below describes one T cell receptor beta chain. What it binds is unknown. Sequencing was performed with immunoSEQ multiplex PCR; in TCRdb, only in-frame clones are kept and a portion is missing. The sample lists some 60,000 clones; approximately 96% were seen once. The sample is drawn from a study of cytomegalovirus exposure and HLA in healthy donors. Points from the study as a whole: Subsequent analysis found a tendency for first-cohort TCR clusters to co-occur within the 120 or so validation repertoires. For most TCR sequences rarity was the rule, although some public TCRs occurred in many donors. Reports showed the classifier diagnosing cytomegalovirus status with high specificity and sensitivity.

Germline CDR1 SGDLS, CDR2 YYNGEE. With 4 bases clipped from V and 3 bases from J, the junction kept 4 bases outside the gene matches. The CDR3 has 14 amino acids. The chain couples TRBV9 to TRBJ2-7; 10 nucleotides line up with TRBD1. What was sequenced was PBMCs. The sequence was collected from a man between 18 and 35 years old in good health and CMV-seronegative. For the CDR3, the DNA is TGTGCCAGCAGCTCCGGGACAGGGGTCTACGAGCAGTACTTC. It specifies CASSSGTGVYEQYF. Looking up the rest from reference TRBV9 and TRBJ2-7 gives the full variable domain: DSGVTQTPKHLITATGQRVTLRCSPRSGDLSVYWYQQSLDQGLQFLIQYYNGEERAKGNILERFSAQQFPDLHSELNLSSLELGDSALYFCASSSGTGVYEQYFGPGTRLTVT.